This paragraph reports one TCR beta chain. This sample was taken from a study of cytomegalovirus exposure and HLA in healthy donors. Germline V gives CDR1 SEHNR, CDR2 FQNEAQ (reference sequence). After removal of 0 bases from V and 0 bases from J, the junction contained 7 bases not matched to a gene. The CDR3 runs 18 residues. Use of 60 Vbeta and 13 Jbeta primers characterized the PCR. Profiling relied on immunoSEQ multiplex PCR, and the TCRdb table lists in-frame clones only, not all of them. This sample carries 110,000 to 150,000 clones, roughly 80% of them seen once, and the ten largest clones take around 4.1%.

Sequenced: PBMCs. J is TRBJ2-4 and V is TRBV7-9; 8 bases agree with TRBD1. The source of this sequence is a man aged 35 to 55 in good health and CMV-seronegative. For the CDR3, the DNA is TGTGCCAGCAGCTTAGCGTACGGACAGGGCCGAGCCAAAAACATTCAGTACTTC. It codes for CASSLAYGQGRAKNIQYF.